This T cell receptor (beta chain) derives from a study of shared clonotypes between healthy human individuals. Points from the study as a whole: The study found about 5.1% of naive CD4 clonotypes shared across four donors.

This clone was recorded once. Its specificity is unknown. Sequenced by immunoSEQ multiplex PCR; TCRdb stores in-frame clones only, minus some. The sample holds a few hundred thousand clones, around 95% seen once. CD8 cells classed as naive were CD45RO-negative and positively selected for CCR7, excluding terminally differentiated effector memory CD45RA+ cells. This receptor was identified in a woman under 40 in good health. What was sequenced was naive CD8+ T cells sorted from blood.

The CDR3 nucleotides read TGTGCCAGCAGCTTACCGGGACTAGCGGCCGAGGAGGGCGAGCAGTACTTC. Residues: CASSLPGLAAEEGEQYF. The rearrangement uses TRBV5-6 and TRBJ2-7, with 11 bases fitting TRBD2. Germline trimming cut 2 bases from V and 6 bases from J; bases unmatched to any gene: 13. Germline values: CDR1 SGHDT, CDR2 YYEEEE. This CDR3 comprises 17 residues. The whole variable domain, remainder taken from reference TRBV5-6 and TRBJ2-7, is DAGVTQSPTHLIKTRGQQVTLRCSPKSGHDTVSWYQQALGQGPQFIFQYYEEEERQRGNFPDRFSGHQFPNYSSELNVNALLLGDSALYLCASSLPGLAAEEGEQYFGPGTRLTVT.